This TCR beta chain originates from a study of cytomegalovirus exposure and HLA in healthy donors. Notes on the study in general: Earlier analysis found most TCR beta V segments productive about 87% or about 30% of the time. It was only CMV serostatus that was available as immune exposure information. The classifier, whose performance was assessed in both the original and validation cohorts, reportedly diagnosed cytomegalovirus status with high specificity and sensitivity. In a later analysis, parvovirus B19, influenza, CMV and Epstein-Barr virus appeared linked to several top co-occurrence clusters.

The V gene's germline CDR1 is SNHLY and CDR2 FYNNEI. With 4 bases clipped from V and 2 bases from J, the junction kept 9 bases outside the gene matches. CDR3 length: 17 amino acids. Concerning this clone: Its target is not known.

Researchers ran the PCR with 60 Vbeta and 13 Jbeta primers. Data came from immunoSEQ multiplex PCR; TCRdb stores just in-frame clones and leaves some out. The sample includes more than 80,000 clones, roughly 76% of them seen just once. This receptor was obtained from a woman between 50 and 59 years old in good health and CMV-seropositive. The sample was PBMCs. V is TRBV2 and J is TRBJ2-4; TRBD1 aligns across 9 bases. The DNA for the CDR3 is TGTGCCAGCAGTGGACGGGACAGGGTTGGGACCAAAAACATTCAGTACTTC. It yields the protein CASSGRDRVGTKNIQYF.